The 20 T cell receptor beta chains below come from one sample, sequenced in a study of CXCR3-negative and CXCR3-positive naive CD8 T cells. cDNA libraries for TRB were generated by 5' RACE incorporating UMI labels. Each CDR3 protein gets one entry in TCRdb, which reprocessed the 5' RACE reads and gives no DNA. The sample has tens of thousands of distinct CDR3 sequences; the top ten hold approximately 0.42%. The source material was naive CXCR3- CD8+ T cells from blood. Subset meaning: CD45RO-CCR7+CD27+CD95- naive CD8+ T cells lacking CXCR3 (TNR3-). Receptors originate from a human donor in good health. Some clones in this sample may be carry-over from other donors' samples.

The chain couples TRBV6-5 to TRBJ2-1; the D call of TRBD1 rests on TCRdb alone, since no DNA is present to check it. The CDR3 extends over 15 amino acids. The germline gives CDR1 MNHEY, CDR2 SVGAGI. The chain's CDR3 is CASSYGTGWDNEQFF.

The chain joins TRBV15 to TRBJ2-1; TCRdb proposes TRBD1, but this gene call is untestable without DNA. The CDR3 length is 15 residues. From germline, CDR1 is LNHNV and CDR2 YYDKDF (reference sequence). CDR3 region: CATSGGTGRYIPPIF.

The rearrangement links TRBV5-1 to TRBJ2-3; TCRdb lists TRBD2, though no DNA is available to test this call. The CDR3 covers 17 residues. Germline V CDR1 and CDR2: SGHRS, YFSETQ. The CDR3: CASSLGPSGASTDTQYF.

CDR3 protein: CASNGAGTGGREQYF. The rearrangement links TRBV7-9 to TRBJ2-7; TCRdb returns TRBD1, unconfirmable since there is no DNA. Germline-derived CDR1 and CDR2 are SEHNR and FQNEAQ (reference sequence). The CDR3 is made up of 15 amino acids.

The V gene is TRBV19, the J gene TRBJ1-4; checking the TCRdb D call of TRBD1 is not possible without DNA. From germline, CDR1 is LNHDA and CDR2 SQIVND (reference sequence). The length of the CDR3 is 16 residues. The CDR3 protein is CASSISYRGDDEKLFF.

The genes are TRBV2 and TRBJ2-3; lacking DNA, the TRBD1 call made by TCRdb goes unchecked. Germline CDR1 SNHLY, CDR2 FYNNEI. The CDR3 length is 14 residues. The CDR3 region is CASSDVGGTDTRYF.

The rearrangement joins TRBV29-1 to TRBJ2-1. Germline CDR1 SQVTM, CDR2 ANQGSEA. The length of the CDR3 is 11 residues. The CDR3 protein is CSVLGYNEQFF.

The chain uses TRBV5-1 and TRBJ2-3; absent DNA, TCRdb's TRBD2 call cannot be checked. The CDR3 runs to 16 residues. Germline CDR1 reads SGHRS; CDR2 reads YFSETQ. The CDR3 region is CASSLALVVSTDTQYF.

This sequence joins TRBV7-6 and TRBJ1-1; no DNA is available, so the TRBD1 call from TCRdb remains unchecked. Germline V CDR1 and CDR2: SGHVS, FNYEAQ. The CDR3 sequence is 13 residues long. The CDR3 sequence is CAGRTGWNTEAFF. Based on the CDR3 plus reference TRBV7-6 and TRBJ1-1, the full variable domain is GAGVSQSPRYKVTKRGQDVALRCDPISGHVSLYWYRQALGQGPEFLTYFNYEAQQDKSGLPNDRFSAERPEGSISTLTIQRTEQRDSAMYRCAGRTGWNTEAFFGQGTRLTVV.

The J gene is TRBJ2-3, the V gene TRBV20-1; TCRdb proposes TRBD2, but this gene call is untestable without DNA. CDR3 length: 13 amino acids. The V gene's germline CDR1 is DFQATT and CDR2 SNEGSKA (reference sequence). The CDR3 sequence is CSHSGGETDTQYF.

The chain links TRBV4-1 to TRBJ2-7; the D call from TCRdb, TRBD2, cannot be confirmed without DNA. CDR3 size: 13 residues. Looked up from germline, CDR1 is MGHRA and CDR2 is YSYEKL. CDR3 sequence reads: CASSQVGGGQQYF.

This chain connects TRBV7-2 to TRBJ1-2. The CDR3 consists of 16 residues. In germline, CDR1 is SGHTA, CDR2 FQGNSA. CDR3 residues: CASSLVSWARSDGYTF.

V is TRBV4-2 and J is TRBJ2-7. The CDR3 contains 15 residues. Germline V CDR1 and CDR2: LGHNA, YNFKEQ. The chain's CDR3 is CASSQDRGVSYEQYF.

V and J are TRBV3-1 and TRBJ2-3; TCRdb names TRBD2, which stays unverified in the absence of DNA. Germline CDR1 is LGHDT and CDR2 is YNNKEL (reference sequence). CDR3 length: 20 residues. Here the CDR3 reads CASSQSAGTSEGKGTDTQYF.

The rearrangement joins TRBV28 to TRBJ2-4; the TCRdb call, TRBD1, lacks DNA for checking. There are 15 residues in the CDR3. CDR1 and CDR2 (germline): MDHEN, SYDVKM. This CDR3 reads CASKQGSEAKNIQYF.

The J gene is TRBJ2-7, the V gene TRBV5-1; TCRdb's D call, TRBD2, is unchecked because there is no DNA. This CDR3 is 12 amino acids long. Germline CDR1 reads SGHRS; CDR2 reads YFSETQ. This CDR3 is CASGRDSYEQYF. Full variable domain (rest looked up from reference TRBV5-1 and TRBJ2-7): KAGVTQTPRYLIKTRGQQVTLSCSPISGHRSVSWYQQTPGQGLQFLFEYFSETQRNKGNFPGRFSGRQFSNSRSEMNVSTLELGDSALYLCASGRDSYEQYFGPGTRLTVT.

The J gene is TRBJ2-1, the V gene TRBV6-1. The CDR3 is made up of 13 amino acids. Germline CDR1 MNHNS, CDR2 SASEGT. CDR3 in amino acids: CASNTGGYNEQFF.

The chain employs TRBV27 and TRBJ2-1; TCRdb reports TRBD2, a call that lacks DNA to check it against. Germline V gene data show CDR1 as MNHEY and CDR2 as SMNVEV (reference sequence). This CDR3 has 16 residues. CDR3 loop: CASSLYTSGGTNEQFF.

This chain links TRBV27 with TRBJ1-1. Per germline, CDR1 MNHEY and CDR2 SMNVEV (reference sequence). This CDR3 contains 15 residues. CDR3 amino acids: CASSLLREMGTEAFF.

The rearrangement joins TRBV5-1 to TRBJ1-1. This CDR3 has 15 residues. Germline CDR1 and CDR2: SGHRS and YFSETQ. The CDR3 spells CASSLGAGGDTEAFF.